The sequence of this TCR beta chain was determined in a study of cytomegalovirus exposure and HLA in healthy donors. Germline CDR1 is SGHVS and CDR2 is FQNEAQ. The CDR3 totals 17 residues. With 1 base removed from V and 0 bases from J, the gap between germline ends came to 10 bases. Primers included in the PCR were 60 Vbeta and 13 Jbeta primers. Libraries were prepared by immunoSEQ multiplex PCR; TCRdb keeps only in-frame clonotypes and omits some of them. The sample has about 120,000 clones; approximately 69% are singletons. The sample consisted of PBMCs. The chain links TRBV7-8 to TRBJ1-6; D is undetermined. This clonotype was obtained from a man aged 35 to 55 in good health and CMV-seropositive. The CDR3 region has the DNA TGTGCCAGCAGCTTAGTAGTCTTGAGCTCCTATAATTCACCCCTCCACTTT. This gives the protein CASSLVVLSSYNSPLHF.